The 6 T cell receptor beta chains in this list originate from one sample, sequenced in a study of CD8 T cells in ankylosing spondylitis. TCRdb reanalysed the 5' RACE reads using MiXCR and keeps one entry per CDR3 protein. The sample yields roughly 200,000 distinct CDR3 sequences, 20% to 30% seen once. Sequenced material: blood, either unsorted or a sorted T cell fraction (not recorded which). These receptors originate from a male donor with ankylosing spondylitis or in good health (not recorded which).

This clonotype was seen many times. The chain employs TRBV6-2 or TRBV6-3 and TRBJ1-6, with D possibly being TRBD1 (6 bases). CDR3 length: 13 residues. Germline V gene data show CDR1 as MNHEY and CDR2 as SVGEGT. Trimming cost V 0 bases and J 17 bases, with 14 bases left between them. CDR3 coding DNA: TGTGCCAGCAGTTACTCTCCCTCGGGACAAATCCACTTT. As protein: CASSYSPSGQIHF.

This sequence joins TRBV7-9 and TRBJ2-2, with D possibly called TRBD1 or TRBD2 (5 bases each). This CDR3 is 14 amino acids long. Germline CDR1 and CDR2: SEHNR and FQNEAQ (reference sequence). Trimming left V 2 bases short and J 6 bases short, with 10 bases between. CDR3 sequence (DNA): TGTGCCAGCAGCTTAACGGTGGGGGCCGGGGAGCTGTTTTTT. This translates into CASSLTVGAGELFF.

The chain links TRBV6-2 or TRBV6-3 to TRBJ2-1; the D gene is possibly TRBD2 (6 bases). The germline V and J ends were trimmed by 5 bases and 9 bases, with 17 bases remaining between them. CDR1 is MNHEY, CDR2 SVGEGT, per germline. The CDR3 is made up of 14 amino acids. This chain's CDR3 is CASSTGGTLSEQFF. CDR3 in DNA: TGTGCCAGCAGTACGGGCGGGACGCTCAGTGAGCAGTTCTTC.

This clonotype has at least ten counts. The V and J genes are TRBV9 and TRBJ2-3; 11 bases match TRBD2. The CDR3 sequence is 18 residues long. V was clipped by 3 bases and J by 0 bases; unmatched bases: 9. The germline gives CDR1 SGDLS, CDR2 YYNGEE. The CDR3 loop reads CASSAQRGTSGSTDTQYF. The CDR3 bases are TGTGCCAGCAGCGCCCAACGAGGGACTAGCGGCAGCACAGATACGCAGTATTTT.

This clonotype has only a few counts. The V and J genes are TRBV7-2 and TRBJ2-1, with TRBD2 matching over 9 bases. Germline-derived CDR1 and CDR2 are SGHTA and FQGNSA. The CDR3 is 15 amino acids. V was pared by 6 bases and J by 7 bases, with 10 bases of the junction left unmatched. The CDR3 spells CASRPTAREGNEQFF. The CDR3 DNA sequence: TGTGCCAGCAGGCCTACGGCGCGGGAGGGAAATGAGCAGTTCTTC.

The chain carries TRBV15 and TRBJ2-1, with 8 positions matching TRBD1. The CDR3 contains 16 residues. Trimming at V came to 1 base and at J to 6 bases, leaving 8 bases not matched to a gene. Germline V gene lookup returns CDR1 LNHNV and CDR2 YYDKDF (reference sequence). CDR3 protein: CATSRVGQGAGNEQFF. The CDR3 nucleotides read TGTGCCACCAGCAGAGTAGGGCAGGGGGCTGGCAATGAGCAGTTCTTC.